This TCR beta chain came from a study of blood T cell repertoires in COVID-19. Germline-derived CDR1 and CDR2 are SGHVS and FQNEAQ. The CDR3 runs to 16 residues. Germline trimming cut 5 bases from V and 12 bases from J; bases unmatched to any gene: 16. The method was immunoSEQ multiplex PCR; TCRdb's version includes in-frame clones alone and lacks a portion of them. The sample gives around 150,000 clones, 80% to 90% of which show up once; 7.3% is in the top ten. Each participant's cohort was designated according to participant-reported clinical history. The rearrangement joins TRBV7-8 to TRBJ1-2; 12 nucleotides align to TRBD1. The sequencing input was PBMCs or T cells enriched from blood (not recorded which). This sequence originates from a man aged 45-60 years who had recovered from COVID-19. CDR3 amino acids: CASSPRPRGQGAQDTF. CDR3 DNA: TGTGCCAGCAGCCCTAGACCCAGGGGACAGGGGGCGCAGGACACCTTC.